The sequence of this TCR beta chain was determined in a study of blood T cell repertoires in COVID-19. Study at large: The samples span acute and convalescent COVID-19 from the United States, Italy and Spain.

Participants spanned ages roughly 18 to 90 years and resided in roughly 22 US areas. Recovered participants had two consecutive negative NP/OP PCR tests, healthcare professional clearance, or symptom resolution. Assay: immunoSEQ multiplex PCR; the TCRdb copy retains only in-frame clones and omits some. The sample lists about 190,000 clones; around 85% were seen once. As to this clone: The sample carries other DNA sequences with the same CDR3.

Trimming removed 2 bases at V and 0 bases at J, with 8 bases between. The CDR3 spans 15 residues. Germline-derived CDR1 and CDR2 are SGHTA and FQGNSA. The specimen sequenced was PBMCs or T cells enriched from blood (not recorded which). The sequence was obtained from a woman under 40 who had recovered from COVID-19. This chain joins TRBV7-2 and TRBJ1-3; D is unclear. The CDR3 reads CASSLSGSSGNTIYF. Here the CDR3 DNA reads TGTGCCAGCAGCTTATCCGGGAGCTCTGGAAACACCATATATTTT.